Listed here are 12 T cell receptor beta chains from one sample, sequenced in a study of cytotoxic CD8 clonotypes in ibrutinib-treated CLL (dated by TCRdb to the early 2020s). The library was made by the immunoSEQ multiplex PCR assay. TCRdb carries this immuneACCESS record with in-frame sequences only. Its versions omit some clonotypes, under half of them owing to an unresolved V gene in the studies checked, with the rest unexplained. The sample table holds under 150,000 clones, of which 75% to 85% were seen once. Less than 8.5% of the sample is held by the ten biggest clonotypes. The sequencing here drew on PBMCs, taken after 36 months of ibrutinib treatment. All receptors come from a human donor with chronic lymphocytic leukemia.

This clone was observed once. The genes are TRBV2 and TRBJ2-3, with 11 bases identical to TRBD2. The CDR3 runs 15 residues. Germline V gives CDR1 SNHLY, CDR2 FYNNEI. V lost 5 bases and J lost 4; bases outside the gene matches: 5. The CDR3 nucleotides read TGTGCCAGCAGTCCACTAGCGGGAGTCCCAGATACGCAGTATTTT. Amino acids: CASSPLAGVPDTQYF.

The chain has TRBV6-5 and TRBJ1-3; 7 nucleotides agree with TRBD1. Germline values: CDR1 MNHEY, CDR2 SVGAGI. The CDR3 sequence is 14 residues long. The V gene end was trimmed by 4 bases and the J gene end by 3 bases; junction bases not matched to a gene: 3. The DNA of the CDR3 is TGTGCCAGCAGTTTCGACAGGGTTGGAAACACCATATATTTT. Translated: CASSFDRVGNTIYF.

The genes are TRBV5-1 and TRBJ2-7; 7 nucleotides agree with TRBD2. V dropped 4 bases and J dropped 0; count of bases not matched to a gene: 7. CDR1 and CDR2 (germline): SGHRS, YFSETQ. The CDR3 covers 15 residues. Here the CDR3 reads CASSPTSVSSYEQYF. Here the CDR3 DNA reads TGCGCCAGCAGCCCAACTAGCGTAAGCTCCTACGAGCAGTACTTC.

V and J are TRBV27 and TRBJ2-7, with 14 bases identical to TRBD2. CDR1 is MNHEY, CDR2 SMNVEV, per germline (reference sequence). After removal of 5 bases from V and 2 bases from J, the junction contained 11 bases not matched to a gene. The CDR3 spans 18 residues. The chain's CDR3 is CASSPWAGLAGAAYEQYF. CDR3 sequence (DNA): TGTGCCAGCAGTCCATGGGCGGGACTAGCGGGAGCCGCCTACGAGCAGTACTTC.

The chain couples TRBV2 to TRBJ2-5; unclear D gene. The germline gives CDR1 SNHLY, CDR2 FYNNEI. The CDR3 is 12 residues long. The V gene lost 8 bases and the J gene lost 5 bases, with 12 bases spanning the gap. The CDR3 region is CASGYLRETQYF. CDR3 DNA: TGTGCCAGCGGGTATTTACGGGAGACCCAGTACTTC.

The V gene is TRBV10-2, the J gene TRBJ1-1, with D possibly matching TRBD1 (6 bases). CDR1 and CDR2 (germline): WSHSY, SAAADI. This CDR3 spans 12 amino acids. V was pared by 6 bases and J by 4 bases, with 9 bases between. CDR3 DNA: TGCGCCAGCAGGGACAGTTCCACTGAAGCTTTCTTT. Translation gives CASRDSSTEAFF.

The rearrangement links TRBV30 to TRBJ2-5, with D maybe TRBD2 (6 bases). V gave up 2 bases and J gave up 2 bases, with 12 bases separating them. This CDR3 is built from 14 residues. The germline CDR1 and CDR2 sequences are GTSNPN and SVGIG (reference sequence). The CDR3 spells CAWSRGKGQETQYF. CDR3 in DNA: TGTGCCTGGAGTCGGGGGAAGGGGCAAGAGACCCAGTACTTC.

The CDR3 DNA reads as TGTGCCAGCAGCTCCCGGTGGGGGCATGGCAATCAGCCCCAGCATTTT. The encoded protein is CASSSRWGHGNQPQHF. This chain links TRBV7-2 with TRBJ1-5; TRBD1 is a possible D gene (6 bases). The length of the CDR3 is 16 residues. Trimming removed 4 bases from V and 2 bases from J, with 15 bases in between. The germline CDR1 and CDR2 sequences are SGHTA and FQGNSA.

The V and J genes are TRBV7-2 and TRBJ2-7; tentative D call: TRBD2 (5 bases). Deletions cut 2 bases from V and 6 bases from J, with 11 bases between. From germline, CDR1 is SGHTA and CDR2 FQGNSA. CDR3 length: 13 residues. The CDR3 spells CASSLPGWREQYF. DNA for the CDR3: TGTGCCAGCAGCTTACCGGGATGGCGCGAGCAGTACTTC.

The rearrangement links TRBV18 to TRBJ2-3; 9 bases align to TRBD2. The trim removed 2 bases at V and 5 bases at J, leaving 2 bases unmatched. CDR3 size: 14 residues. Germline lookup yields CDR1 KGHSH and CDR2 LQKENI. DNA of the CDR3: TGTGCCAGCTCACCAAGTAGCGGGAGAGATACGCAGTATTTT. Its translation: CASSPSSGRDTQYF.

This clone occurred a few times. The gene calls are TRBV19 and TRBJ2-1; D not resolved. This CDR3 contains 17 residues. Germline V CDR1 and CDR2: LNHDA, SQIVND (reference sequence). Trimming removed 3 bases at V and 3 bases at J, with 18 bases between. The DNA for the CDR3 is TGTGCCAGTAGTATTGCCGGGCGTGCTTCGAACTACAATGAGCAGTTCTTC. It translates to CASSIAGRASNYNEQFF.

The rearrangement uses TRBV5-4 and TRBJ1-1; 12 bases line up with TRBD1. Germline loops: CDR1 SGHNT, CDR2 YYREEE (reference sequence). V lost 4 bases and J lost 4; bases outside the gene matches: 5. CDR3 size: 15 residues. CDR3 loop: CASSLGTGGITEAFF. CDR3 nucleotide sequence: TGTGCCAGCAGCCTTGGGACAGGGGGCATCACTGAAGCTTTCTTT.